A single T cell receptor beta chain is shown here with its context. Primers for the PCR totalled 60 Vbeta and 13 Jbeta. Sequencing used immunoSEQ multiplex PCR; TCRdb keeps in-frame clones, though not all of them. This sample carries more than 150,000 clones, more than 60% of them seen once, and the ten largest clones take approximately 1.5%. The sample is drawn from a study of cytomegalovirus exposure and HLA in healthy donors. Trimming removed 0 bases at V and 7 bases at J, with 9 bases between. Looked up from germline, CDR1 is SGHNT and CDR2 is YYREEE (reference sequence). The CDR3 covers 13 residues.

The TCR sequence derives from a man aged 18 to 30 in good health and CMV-seronegative. The rearrangement joins TRBV5-4 to TRBJ2-3; possibly TRBD2 for D (5 bases). Material for sequencing was PBMCs. The CDR3 is CASSLAGSNTQYF. For the CDR3, the DNA is TGTGCCAGCAGCTTGGCGGGATCGAATACGCAGTATTTT.